The clone carrying this TCR beta chain was counted between two and nine times. Its antigen is unidentified. This specimen comes from a study of cytomegalovirus exposure and HLA in healthy donors. Study-level background: Early release data held some 80 million unique TCRs from HLA-typed donors.

Overall study findings and caveats: V- and J-gene trimming in TCR beta was tied to a missense DCLRE1C variant by an analysis performed later.

The PCR used 60 Vbeta and 13 Jbeta primers. Produced via immunoSEQ multiplex PCR; TCRdb's table is partial and in-frame only. The table has about 76,000 clones, 70% to 85% seen once. Germline CDR1 and CDR2: SGHVS and FQNEAQ. V shed 5 bases and J shed 5 bases, with 13 bases lying between them. The CDR3 is made up of 13 amino acids. Sequencing was performed on PBMCs. The clonotype was recovered from a man aged 30 to 45 in good health and CMV-seronegative. The genes are TRBV7-8 and TRBJ2-7; possibly TRBD1 for D (5 bases). CDR3 DNA sequence: TGTGCCAGCAGCATAAATTACAGGAACGAGCAGTACTTC. It encodes CASSINYRNEQYF.